This passage covers 18 T cell receptor beta chains from one sample sequenced in a study of cytomegalovirus exposure and HLA in healthy donors. Vbeta (60) and Jbeta (13) primers were used in the PCR. Generated by immunoSEQ multiplex PCR, the TCRdb table keeps only in-frame clones and is missing some. The sample holds around 160,000 clones, 75% to 90% seen once. The specimen was PBMCs. The origin of the receptors is a man aged 45-60 years in good health and CMV-seropositive.

V and J are TRBV6-1 and TRBJ1-5, with 8 positions matching TRBD1. Germline CDR1 reads MNHNS; CDR2 reads SASEGT. This CDR3 has 14 amino acids. V gave up 6 bases and J gave up 4 bases; unmatched junction bases: 5. The CDR3 DNA follows: TGTGCCAGCAGACCACAGGGGGAAAATCAGCCCCAGCATTTT. The encoded protein is CASRPQGENQPQHF.

The DNA of the CDR3 is TGTGCCAGCTCCCCGGGACAGGATCAGCCCCAGCATTTT. Its translation is CASSPGQDQPQHF. The rearrangement links TRBV18 to TRBJ1-5; 8 positions agree with TRBD1. The CDR3 length is 13 residues. Per the germline V gene, CDR1 is KGHSH and CDR2 is LQKENI. Unmatched junction bases numbered 3, after V lost 6 bases and J lost 5 bases.

The V call is TRBV9, the J call TRBJ2-1, with 7 bases identical to TRBD2. J was trimmed by 4 bases and V by 3 bases; bases with no gene match: 7. The CDR3 is 15 amino acids. CDR1 is SGDLS and CDR2 is YYNGEE in the germline V gene. The CDR3 spells CASSGGAGAYNEQFF. The CDR3 DNA reads TGTGCCAGCAGCGGCGGCGCGGGAGCTTACAATGAGCAGTTCTTC.

The chain recombines TRBV27 with TRBJ1-1, with D possibly TRBD1 on 5 matching bases. The CDR3 totals 13 residues. Per germline, CDR1 MNHEY and CDR2 SMNVEV (reference sequence). V was pared by 9 bases and J by 2 bases, with 13 bases between. The chain's CDR3 is CARGGAANTEAFF. CDR3 sequence (DNA): TGTGCCAGGGGTGGGGCAGCCAACACTGAAGCTTTCTTT.

The J gene is TRBJ2-7, the V gene TRBV7-9, with 10 bases matching TRBD2. V lost 1 base and J lost 4; bases outside the gene matches: 4. This CDR3 is 15 amino acids long. The germline CDR1 and CDR2 sequences are SEHNR and FQNEAQ (reference sequence). The CDR3 DNA reads as TGTGCCAGCAGCTTAGGGGCTAGCGGGAGATACGAGCAGTACTTC. Its protein product is CASSLGASGRYEQYF.

The chain has TRBV28 and TRBJ1-4; 9 positions agree with TRBD1. There are 15 residues in the CDR3. The V gene's germline CDR1 is MDHEN and CDR2 SYDVKM. Unmatched junction bases numbered 9, after V lost 6 bases and J lost 7 bases. The CDR3 bases are TGTGCCAGCAGGCGGGACAGGGTGGTCAGTGAAAAACTGTTTTTT. This encodes CASRRDRVVSEKLFF.

The rearrangement joins TRBV6-6 to TRBJ1-1, with D possibly TRBD1 on 5 matching bases. The V gene lost 5 bases and the J gene lost 2 bases, with 12 bases spanning the gap. The CDR3 contains 14 residues. Germline V CDR1 and CDR2: MNHNY, SVGAGI (reference sequence). CDR3 amino acids: CASSRGTANTEAFF. As DNA, the CDR3 is TGTGCCAGCAGTCGGGGGACCGCTAACACTGAAGCTTTCTTT.

The chain carries TRBV18 and TRBJ1-2; TRBD1 matches 8 bases. J lost 0 bases, V lost 1 base, and 10 bases had no gene match. The CDR3 runs to 18 residues. Germline V gives CDR1 KGHSH, CDR2 LQKENI. The CDR3 nucleotides are TGTGCCAGCTCACCACGAGGACAGGGAGTTGCCGCTAACTATGGCTACACCTTC. Protein product: CASSPRGQGVAANYGYTF.

This clone was seen a single time. The V gene is TRBV5-1, the J gene TRBJ1-4; 9 nucleotides agree with TRBD1. The CDR3 loop spans 14 amino acids. Germline CDR1 is SGHRS and CDR2 is YFSETQ. Losses at the gene ends were 4 bases for V and 7 bases for J; bases not matched to a gene: 5. The CDR3 coding sequence is TGCGCCAGCAGCGGACAGGGGATGCGTGAAAAACTGTTTTTT. This encodes CASSGQGMREKLFF.

The chain links TRBV9 to TRBJ2-7; D not resolved. CDR3 length: 12 residues. V dropped 4 bases and J dropped 6 bases, with 11 bases sitting between them. CDR1 is SGDLS and CDR2 is YYNGEE in the germline V gene. CDR3 in DNA: TGTGCCAGCAGCACCGCTAACGGCGAGCAGTACTTC. Translation gives CASSTANGEQYF.

This clone was picked up a small number of times. The rearrangement uses TRBV28 and TRBJ1-1; D unclear. The V and J ends lost 5 bases and 4 bases respectively, with 5 bases between them. The germline V gene encodes CDR1 MDHEN and CDR2 SYDVKM. CDR3 length: 11 amino acids. CDR3: CASSPRTEAFF. In nucleotides, the CDR3 is TGTGCCAGCAGTCCTCGCACTGAAGCTTTCTTT.

This clone has a single count. The chain is built from TRBV4-1 and TRBJ2-7, with a weak D call TRBD1 (6 bases). Germline CDR1 MGHRA, CDR2 YSYEKL. The CDR3 loop spans 14 amino acids. Trimming cost V 4 bases and J 3 bases, with 13 bases left between them. CDR3 bases: TGCGCCAGCAGCCCGGACCGGGACAACTACGAGCAGTACTTC. Its protein is CASSPDRDNYEQYF.

The table lists this clone with a count of one. The chain uses TRBV5-8 and TRBJ2-3, with 16 bases identical to TRBD2. This CDR3 has 18 amino acids. The ends lost 3 bases at V and 4 bases at J; junction bases unmatched: 8. From germline, CDR1 is SGHTS and CDR2 YDEGEE. CDR3: CASSSGTSGGALADTQYF. The CDR3 DNA reads as TGTGCCAGCAGCTCCGGGACTAGCGGGGGGGCTTTGGCAGATACGCAGTATTTT.

This clone was observed a few times. The chain joins TRBV28 to TRBJ2-2, with a weak D call TRBD1 (6 bases). Trimming removed 6 bases from V and 1 base from J, with 9 bases in between. This CDR3 region has 14 residues. CDR1 is MDHEN and CDR2 is SYDVKM in the germline V gene. CDR3 in amino acids: CASSPTGNTGELFF. CDR3 nucleotides: TGTGCCAGCAGCCCGACAGGGAACACCGGGGAGCTGTTTTTT.

The chain carries TRBV12-5 and TRBJ1-3; 7 bases are shared with TRBD1. Germline CDR1 LGHNT, CDR2 FRNRAP. The V segment lost 0 bases and the J segment 0 bases; nucleotides outside the gene matches: 8. There are 18 residues in the CDR3. The CDR3 DNA sequence: TGTGCTAGTGGTTTGGTACTGGGACAGCTAGCCTCTGGAAACACCATATATTTT. Translating gives CASGLVLGQLASGNTIYF.

The chain is built from TRBV5-1 and TRBJ2-7; 8 nucleotides match TRBD1. The CDR3 loop spans 15 amino acids. CDR1 and CDR2 from the germline V gene are SGHRS and YFSETQ. V trimming: 2 bases; J trimming: 3 bases; junction bases outside the gene matches: 7. The CDR3 sequence: CASSFDRGQSYEQYF. In nucleotides, the CDR3 is TGCGCCAGCAGCTTCGACAGGGGTCAAAGCTACGAGCAGTACTTC. Variable domain in full (rest from reference TRBV5-1 and TRBJ2-7): KAGVTQTPRYLIKTRGQQVTLSCSPISGHRSVSWYQQTPGQGLQFLFEYFSETQRNKGNFPGRFSGRQFSNSRSEMNVSTLELGDSALYLCASSFDRGQSYEQYFGPGTRLTVT.

The chain joins TRBV30 to TRBJ1-1, with TRBD1 matching over 7 bases. The CDR3 loop spans 14 amino acids. The V and J ends lost 4 bases and 2 bases, in that order; junction bases with no gene match: 7. Germline CDR1 is GTSNPN and CDR2 is SVGIG (reference sequence). This CDR3 is CAWIDRAGNTEAFF. The CDR3 bases are TGTGCCTGGATTGACAGGGCGGGAAACACTGAAGCTTTCTTT.

The chain recombines TRBV15 with TRBJ2-5; TRBD1 matches 9 bases. J was trimmed by 3 bases and V by 7 bases; bases with no gene match: 6. The CDR3 has 14 amino acids. Germline-derived CDR1 and CDR2 are LNHNV and YYDKDF (reference sequence). CDR3 protein: CATKIGDREETQYF. The CDR3 nucleotides read TGTGCCACCAAAATCGGGGACAGGGAAGAGACCCAGTACTTC.